What follows describes a single TCR beta chain. Given the absence of the conserved phenylalanine or tryptophan at the CDR3 end, a read error is likely. Amplified regions were TCR beta CDR3 sequences from RNA transcripts. A first-round RT-PCR of the TCR CDR3 used the HTBI primer set. TCRdb itself ran the multiplex PCR reads through MiXCR, one entry per CDR3 protein. The sample lists just under 750,000 distinct CDR3 sequences; roughly 32% were seen once. The entry originates in a study of T cells in Graves' hyperthyroidism and ophthalmopathy. Stable hyperthyroidism: no ophthalmopathy progression over 18 months of follow-up. Source material: blood. The sequence derives from a woman between 40 and 55 years old with Graves' hyperthyroidism.

The CDR3 spells CASSLGQGEIYYGYTL. DNA of the CDR3: TGTGCCAGCAGTCTCGGACAGGGGGAGATTTACTATGGCTACACCCTC. The chain links TRBV6-5 to TRBJ1-2, with TRBD1 matching over 10 bases. Germline-derived CDR1 and CDR2 are MNHEY and SVGAGI. The CDR3 is 16 amino acids. The V segment lost 5 bases and the J segment 3 bases; nucleotides outside the gene matches: 9.